The present T cell receptor beta chain was sequenced within a study of cytomegalovirus exposure and HLA in healthy donors. The PCR was carried out with 60 Vbeta primers and 13 Jbeta primers. Profiling relied on immunoSEQ multiplex PCR, and the TCRdb table lists in-frame clones only, not all of them. Of more than 90,000 clones in the sample, roughly three quarters are singletons; the top ten hold about 15%. Germline-derived CDR1 and CDR2 are LNHDA and SQIVND (reference sequence). Trimming removed 4 bases at V and 3 bases at J, with 10 bases between. This CDR3 is built from 14 residues. The chain is built from TRBV19 and TRBJ2-1; maybe TRBD2 (6 bases). The specimen was PBMCs. The receptor was derived from a man aged 50 to 60 in good health and CMV-seropositive. CDR3 protein: CASSSTSFYNEQFF. In DNA, the CDR3 is TGTGCCAGTAGTAGTACTAGCTTCTACAATGAGCAGTTCTTC.